These 5 T cell receptor beta chains share one sample of origin, sequenced in a study of T cells after yellow fever vaccination. MiXCR, applied by TCRdb to the 5' RACE reads, yields one record per CDR3 protein. The sample consists of a few hundred thousand distinct CDR3 sequences, around 3.6% of them appearing once. This sample comprised PBMCs, obtained on the day of the yellow fever booster vaccination. These receptors came from a young man who received the YFV17D yellow fever vaccine.

This clonotype was picked up many times. The chain combines TRBV12-5 with TRBJ2-3; a weak D match, TRBD2 (6 bases). This CDR3 is 16 amino acids long. Germline values: CDR1 LGHNT, CDR2 FRNRAP. Between the trimmed V and J ends, which lost 0 bases and 4 bases, there was a span of 14 bases. Here the CDR3 DNA reads TGTGCTAGTGGTTTGGTAGTGACTAGTCCGCCAGATACGCAGTATTTT. This sequence encodes CASGLVVTSPPDTQYF.

This clonotype was recorded a few times. This chain uses TRBV5-1 with TRBJ2-7; D unclear. The V gene lost 4 bases and the J gene lost 2 bases, with 10 bases spanning the gap. The length of the CDR3 is 13 residues. CDR1 and CDR2 (germline): SGHRS, YFSETQ. In DNA form, the CDR3 reads TGCGCCAGCAGCCATGACGGAACCTACGAGCAGTACTTC. Amino acids: CASSHDGTYEQYF.

The chain is built from TRBV4-3 and TRBJ2-1; D unresolved. Germline V gene data show CDR1 as LGHNA and CDR2 as YSLEER. Trimming shortened V by 2 bases and J by 7 bases, and 18 bases separated the two germline ends. This CDR3 region has 16 residues. The CDR3 nucleotides are TGCGCCAGCAGCCAAAGCCTAGATTATTCATCGAATGAGCAGTTCTTC. This codes for CASSQSLDYSSNEQFF.

The chain combines TRBV20-1 with TRBJ2-7; a weak D match, TRBD2 (5 bases). The CDR3 has 15 residues. V shed 5 bases and J shed 7 bases, with 24 bases lying between them. Germline V gene lookup returns CDR1 DFQATT and CDR2 SNEGSKA (reference sequence). CDR3 in amino acids: CSARGGLDPSWEQYF. The CDR3 DNA is TGCAGTGCTCGAGGTGGTCTCGACCCTAGCTGGGAGCAGTACTTC.

The chain employs TRBV4-1 and TRBJ1-6; 8 bases line up with TRBD1. Germline V gives CDR1 MGHRA, CDR2 YSYEKL. CDR3 size: 14 residues. The V gene end was trimmed by 4 bases and the J gene end by 10 bases; junction bases not matched to a gene: 6. The CDR3 nucleotides are TGCGCCAGCAGCCTCCGGACAGGGCAATCACCCCTCCACTTT. Translating gives CASSLRTGQSPLHF.